The 10 T cell receptor beta chains below all came from one sample that was sequenced in a study of spatial heterogeneity in lung cancer. Using its own MiXCR run on the 5' RACE reads, TCRdb lists one record per CDR3 protein. The sample includes under 20,000 distinct CDR3 sequences, about a fifth of them seen just once. The time point is: blood at routine non-recurrence follow-up after resection. The sequencing here drew on PBMCs, taken at follow-up. The receptor source for this set is a male donor with early-stage non-small cell lung cancer.

The chain has TRBV20-1 and TRBJ2-3; D might be TRBD2 (5 bases). The CDR3 loop spans 17 amino acids. In germline, CDR1 is DFQATT, CDR2 SNEGSKA (reference sequence). V shed 5 bases and J shed 2 bases, with 23 bases lying between them. The DNA for the CDR3 is TGCAGTGCTCCCCCAATCGGGGAGCGGTTTCTCACAGATACGCAGTATTTT. It encodes CSAPPIGERFLTDTQYF.

The rearrangement links TRBV28 to TRBJ1-2, with 9 positions matching TRBD1. The J segment lost 5 bases and the V segment lost 2 bases, leaving 12 bases of the junction unmatched. Germline V gene data show CDR1 as MDHEN and CDR2 as SYDVKM. This CDR3 is 17 amino acids long. The CDR3 sequence: CASSLVLLGQGDYGYTF. CDR3 DNA: TGTGCCAGCAGTTTAGTCTTACTGGGACAGGGAGATTATGGCTACACCTTC.

This clonotype was observed at least ten times. The genes are TRBV27 and TRBJ1-6; 10 nucleotides line up with TRBD1. The trim removed 5 bases at V and 7 bases at J, leaving 17 bases unmatched. There are 19 residues in the CDR3. Germline-derived CDR1 and CDR2 are MNHEY and SMNVEV (reference sequence). CDR3 amino acids: CASSPYGTGARYLNSPLHF. The CDR3 coding sequence is TGTGCCAGCAGTCCATACGGGACAGGGGCACGTTATCTGAATTCACCCCTCCACTTT.

This clonotype was found a few times. The chain employs TRBV5-1 and TRBJ2-5; 7 nucleotides agree with TRBD1. J gave up 3 bases and V 1 base, and 3 bases lay outside the gene matches. The CDR3 is 14 amino acids. Germline CDR1 reads SGHRS; CDR2 reads YFSETQ. CDR3 region: CASSLTGDEETQYF. DNA of the CDR3: TGCGCCAGCAGCTTGACAGGGGATGAAGAGACCCAGTACTTC.

This clonotype was counted many times. J is TRBJ1-1 and V is TRBV24-1; possibly TRBD1 for D (6 bases). With 2 bases removed from V and 5 bases from J, the gap between germline ends came to 14 bases. CDR1 is KGHDR and CDR2 is SFDVKD in the germline V gene. The CDR3 loop spans 15 amino acids. The CDR3: CATSDSAQGWTEAFF. The CDR3, as DNA: TGTGCCACCAGTGATTCGGCACAGGGTTGGACTGAAGCTTTCTTT.

This clonotype has a handful of counts. The chain couples TRBV3-1 to TRBJ2-3; D gene ambiguous. This CDR3 is built from 14 residues. In germline, CDR1 is LGHDT, CDR2 YNNKEL (reference sequence). Trimming took 4 bases from V and 4 from J, leaving 12 bases between them. The CDR3 is CASSPRGAADTQYF. Written as DNA, the CDR3 is TGTGCCAGCAGCCCCCGAGGTGCGGCAGATACGCAGTATTTT.

There are a few counts of this clonotype. The chain has TRBV15 and TRBJ2-7, with 7 bases matching TRBD2. Germline V lookup: CDR1 LNHNV, CDR2 YYDKDF (reference sequence). The CDR3 spans 14 residues. Trimming took 6 bases from V and 5 from J; bases not matched to a gene: 10. CDR3 in amino acids: CATRRSTSSHEQYF. The CDR3 nucleotides read TGTGCCACCAGAAGGTCGACTAGCTCGCACGAGCAGTACTTC.

This clonotype was seen ten or more times. The chain links TRBV5-1 to TRBJ2-7; D not resolved. CDR3 length: 13 residues. The ends were cut back, 1 base at V and 4 bases at J, with 9 bases in the middle. Germline V gene data show CDR1 as SGHRS and CDR2 as YFSETQ. The CDR3, as DNA: TGCGCCAGCAGCTTGAGTCTACTTTACGAGCAGTACTTC. It is translated as CASSLSLLYEQYF. The full variable domain, in which reference TRBV5-1 and TRBJ2-7 provide the parts outside the CDR3, is KAGVTQTPRYLIKTRGQQVTLSCSPISGHRSVSWYQQTPGQGLQFLFEYFSETQRNKGNFPGRFSGRQFSNSRSEMNVSTLELGDSALYLCASSLSLLYEQYFGPGTRLTVT.

The sample holds a few counts of this clonotype. The CDR3 nucleotides are TGCGCCAGCAGCCGAACAGCCACACGCGGCAATCAGCCCCAGCATTTT. It is translated as CASSRTATRGNQPQHF. This rearrangement joins TRBV4-1 to TRBJ1-5; D is unresolved. Germline V gene sequence: CDR1 MGHRA, CDR2 YSYEKL. CDR3 length equals 16 residues. The ends were cut back, 4 bases at V and 2 bases at J, with 15 bases in the middle.

There are many counts of this clonotype. This chain links TRBV11-2 with TRBJ1-5; 8 positions match TRBD1. Per germline, CDR1 SGHAT and CDR2 FQNNGV. The CDR3 runs to 16 residues. J was trimmed by 5 bases and V by 1 base; bases with no gene match: 7. In nucleotides, the CDR3 is TGTGCCAGCAGCTTAGCGGCAGGGGGCGCGCATCAGCCCCAGCATTTT. Translated: CASSLAAGGAHQPQHF.